This entry concerns a single TCR beta chain. Its antigen is currently not known. No per-base quality is available; no much larger clone lies one base away. The data are from a study of shared T cell receptors in the human thymus (dated by TCRdb to about 2021). The study in broad terms: The study investigated the way shared, self-reactive T-cell receptor alpha chains are produced in the human thymus.

The CDR3 starts with the cysteine, ends with the phenylalanine, and has 17 residues. The CDR3 DNA has 51 bases and is translated from base 1. Per the germline V gene (reference sequence), SEHNR is the CDR1 and FQNEAQ is the CDR2. V is cut back by 4 bases and J by 6 bases, with 14 bases in the junction unmatched. Library method: the immunoSEQ multiplex PCR assay. Sourced from immuneACCESS, this table was stored by TCRdb with only in-frame sequences that have V and J called. A share of the clones is absent; for the studies checked, an unresolved V gene accounts for under half, and the remainder has no known explanation. The sample yields about 610,000 clones; approximately 87% were counted once. The top ten hold 0.0095% to 0.013% of the sample. These data were likewise used in another study, on human thymus T cells. As that second paper reports: Donors were immunologically healthy infants undergoing open corrective cardiac surgery for congenital heart defects in Finland. The thymus tissue came from surgical resects taken out during corrective cardiac surgery. Biased V and J gene segment usage appeared to be present in both thymic and peripheral blood repertoires. The related research found that thymic TCR repertoires overlapped highly between unrelated individuals. The study used under 10 infant thymus samples plus four related peripheral blood samples to characterize TCR alpha and beta repertoires. The cohort included several male and a couple of female infants, with donor ages spanning 7 to 244 days. Thymocytes were mechanically released from the tissue and were stored as pellets of roughly 9-33 million cells at -70 degrees C. A QIAsymphony instrument was used to extract genomic DNA from the frozen cell pellets. The immunoSEQ multiplex PCR assay was used to amplify the TCRB and TCRAD loci from a standardized amount of quality-controlled genomic DNA. The amplicons covered the V(D)J region and were long enough to include the CDR3 and to identify the V and J genes. The commercial immunoSEQ service was used to sequence amplicons on an Illumina platform. Primer bias and sequencing errors were corrected as previously described, and TCRAD and TCRB definitions were based on the IMGT database. immunoSEQ Analyzer 3.0 and VDJTools were used for repertoire analysis, which covered basic statistics, V/J segment usage, diversity estimates, rarefaction and pairwise overlap. Diversity was estimated using the Chao1, ChaoE, Efron-Thisted, Shannon and inverse Simpson indices, and was also estimated on datasets down-sampled to the size of the smallest sample. Repertoire overlap used strict matching of CDR3 nucleotide sequence, V gene and J gene, with Jaccard-based multidimensional scaling clustering. Thymus samples yielded on average around 810,000 unique TCRB clonotypes, compared with some 83,000 from blood samples.

This sequence uses TRBV7-9 and TRBJ2-7; the junction holds 11 bases that match TRBD2. Sequenced material: thymocytes. This TCR was sampled from a boy in the first two years of life with a congenital heart defect. Donor details come from another sample of the same person, matched by shared clones. The DNA is TGTGCCAGCAGCTCCCAAAGGATAGCGGGAGGGAAGGGCGAGCAGTACTTC. It translates as CASSSQRIAGGKGEQYF.